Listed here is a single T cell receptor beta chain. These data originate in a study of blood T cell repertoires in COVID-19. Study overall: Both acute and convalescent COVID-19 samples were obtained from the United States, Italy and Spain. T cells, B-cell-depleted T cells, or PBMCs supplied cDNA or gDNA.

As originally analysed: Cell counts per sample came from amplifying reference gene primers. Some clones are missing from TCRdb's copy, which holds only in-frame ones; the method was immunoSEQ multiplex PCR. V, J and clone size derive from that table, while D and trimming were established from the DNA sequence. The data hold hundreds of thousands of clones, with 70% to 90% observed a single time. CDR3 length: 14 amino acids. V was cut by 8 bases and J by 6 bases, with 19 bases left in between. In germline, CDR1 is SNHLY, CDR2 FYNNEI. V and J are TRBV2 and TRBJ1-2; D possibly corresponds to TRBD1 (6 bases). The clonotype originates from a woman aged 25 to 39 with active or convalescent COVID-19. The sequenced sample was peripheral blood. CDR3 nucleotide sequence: TGTGCCAGCGGGAGGCTACAGGGAGGGAATGGCTACACCTTC. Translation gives CASGRLQGGNGYTF.